This record covers a single T cell receptor (beta chain). The antigen remains unidentified. This entry belongs to a study of cytomegalovirus exposure and HLA in healthy donors. Overall study findings and caveats: Researchers reported in a later analysis that a missense DCLRE1C variant was tied to TCR beta V- and J-gene trimming. Segments of the TCR beta V type were, in most cases, productive about 87% or about 30% of the time in an earlier analysis.

Trimming at V came to 0 bases and at J to 5 bases, leaving 5 bases not matched to a gene. Germline-derived CDR1 and CDR2 are MNHEY and SVGAGI. This CDR3 region has 15 residues. Researchers ran the PCR with 60 Vbeta and 13 Jbeta primers. The method was immunoSEQ multiplex PCR; TCRdb's version includes in-frame clones alone and lacks a portion of them. The profile shows approximately 110,000 clones, about 74% of them singletons. V usage is TRBV6-5 and J usage is TRBJ2-5, with 8 positions matching TRBD2. Input material: PBMCs. This clonotype was sampled from a woman between 45 and 60 years old in good health and CMV-seropositive. CDR3 sequence: CASSYSPGGVETQYF. DNA of the CDR3: TGTGCCAGCAGTTACTCTCCCGGGGGGGTCGAGACCCAGTACTTC.